The 25 T cell receptor beta chains presented below share a single source sample, sequenced in a study of blood T cell repertoires in COVID-19. Clones were sequenced by immunoSEQ multiplex PCR, and TCRdb holds only the in-frame ones, with some missing. Of about 220,000 clones in the sample, 86% were seen once. The sample was peripheral blood. The receptors come from a woman aged 45-65 years with COVID-19, enrolled during active disease.

This clone was counted a single time. This rearrangement joins TRBV6-5 to TRBJ1-6; TRBD1 aligns across 7 bases. With 6 bases clipped from V and 8 bases from J, the junction kept 7 bases outside the gene matches. Germline values: CDR1 MNHEY, CDR2 SVGAGI. The CDR3 contains 14 residues. The DNA of the CDR3 is TGTGCCAGCAGCCACGGTCAGGGGGATTCACCCCTCCACTTT. Protein sequence: CASSHGQGDSPLHF.

This chain links TRBV5-1 with TRBJ2-3; perhaps TRBD1 as D (5 bases). The germline V gene has CDR1 SGHRS and CDR2 YFSETQ. The CDR3 is 14 amino acids. V was clipped by 4 bases and J by 0 bases, with 9 bases between them. The CDR3 loop reads CASSPGHSTDTQYF. In nucleotides, the CDR3 is TGCGCCAGCAGCCCCGGACATAGCACAGATACGCAGTATTTT.

V gene TRBV6-6 combines with J gene TRBJ1-4; possibly TRBD1 for D (6 bases). Trimming took 2 bases from V and 8 from J, leaving 9 bases between them. This CDR3 region has 13 residues. The germline V gene encodes CDR1 MNHNY and CDR2 SVGAGI (reference sequence). CDR3 sequence reads: CASSYEQGEKLFF. For the CDR3, the DNA is TGTGCCAGCAGTTACGAACAGGGCGAAAAACTGTTTTTT.

This rearrangement joins TRBV7-4 to TRBJ2-7; 10 bases are shared with TRBD1. In germline, CDR1 is SGHVT, CDR2 SQSDAQ. Unmatched junction bases numbered 14, after V lost 4 bases and J lost 2 bases. This CDR3 has 18 residues. The CDR3 nucleotides are TGTGCCAGCAGCTCCCTCATCTCCCGGGACAGGGGACCCTACGAGCAGTACGTC. It encodes CASSSLISRDRGPYEQYV.

The chain is built from TRBV6-5 and TRBJ2-5, with 7 bases matching TRBD1. V lost 5 bases to trimming and J lost 0 bases; unmatched junction nucleotides: 6. This CDR3 comprises 15 residues. Germline values: CDR1 MNHEY, CDR2 SVGAGI. The CDR3 protein is CASSPQGTYQETQYF. DNA for the CDR3: TGTGCCAGCAGTCCACAGGGGACGTACCAAGAGACCCAGTACTTC.

Here the CDR3 DNA reads TGTGCCAGCAGCTTCTCGATCCGGGACAGCTCCTACGAGCAGTACTTC. Protein: CASSFSIRDSSYEQYF. The rearrangement uses TRBV11-1 and TRBJ2-7, with 7 bases lining up with TRBD1. V trimming: 3 bases; J trimming: 0 bases; junction bases outside the gene matches: 8. CDR1 and CDR2 from the germline V gene are SGHAT and FQDESV (reference sequence). The CDR3 spans 16 residues.

The chain has TRBV27 and TRBJ2-1; TRBD1 might be the D (6 bases). V was cut by 3 bases and J by 9 bases, with 15 bases left in between. Germline V gives CDR1 MNHEY, CDR2 SMNVEV (reference sequence). This CDR3 is 14 amino acids long. Written as DNA, the CDR3 is TGTGCCAGCAGTTTCGCAGGGGATTTGGGTGAGCAGTTCTTC. Its protein is CASSFAGDLGEQFF.

V gene TRBV19 combines with J gene TRBJ2-3; the match to TRBD1 covers 8 bases. V shed 5 bases, J shed 1 base, and the junction held 11 bases outside the gene matches. This CDR3 comprises 17 residues. Germline loops: CDR1 LNHDA, CDR2 SQIVND (reference sequence). CDR3 DNA: TGTGCCAGTAGTCTTGCCGGGACAGGAGGCCGCACAGATACGCAGTATTTT. Translating it yields CASSLAGTGGRTDTQYF.

V usage is TRBV5-1 and J usage is TRBJ2-2; perhaps TRBD2 as D (5 bases). Per germline, CDR1 SGHRS and CDR2 YFSETQ. V lost 0 bases to trimming and J lost 3 bases, with 6 bases between them. CDR3 length: 14 amino acids. The CDR3 region has the DNA TGCGCCAGCAGCTTGGGACTATACACCGGGGAGCTGTTTTTT. Translated: CASSLGLYTGELFF.

This clone was found once. The gene calls are TRBV24-1 and TRBJ2-5; D might be TRBD2 (5 bases). The CDR3 consists of 16 residues. The germline V and J ends were trimmed by 1 base and 3 bases, with 14 bases remaining between them. Germline V CDR1 and CDR2: KGHDR, SFDVKD. Here the CDR3 reads CATSDFEEDGEETQYF. The DNA for the CDR3 is TGTGCCACCAGTGATTTTGAGGAGGACGGGGAAGAGACCCAGTACTTC.

This chain links TRBV19 with TRBJ1-6; D not resolved. The CDR3 extends over 15 amino acids. V was shortened by 5 bases and J by 0 bases, with 8 bases between the two germline ends. The V gene's germline CDR1 is LNHDA and CDR2 SQIVND (reference sequence). In nucleotides, the CDR3 is TGTGCCAGTAGTCCCCGGGTCTCCTATAATTCACCCCTCCACTTT. As protein: CASSPRVSYNSPLHF.

The V gene is TRBV19, the J gene TRBJ2-3, with TRBD2 matching over 10 bases. V trimming: 9 bases; J trimming: 5 bases; junction bases outside the gene matches: 8. The CDR3 length is 14 residues. The germline CDR1 and CDR2 sequences are LNHDA and SQIVND (reference sequence). The CDR3 loop reads CASEKRGGIDTQYF. The CDR3 DNA follows: TGTGCCAGCGAGAAGCGGGGGGGTATAGATACGCAGTATTTT.

The chain uses TRBV5-4 and TRBJ1-2, with 11 bases aligning to TRBD1. Trimming cost V 4 bases and J 3 bases; bases outside gene matches: 2. The CDR3 has 14 residues. Germline V gives CDR1 SGHNT, CDR2 YYREEE (reference sequence). DNA of the CDR3: TGTGCCAGCAGCCGGACAGGGGGCTACTATGGCTACACCTTC. It is translated as CASSRTGGYYGYTF.

J is TRBJ1-6 and V is TRBV30, with D perhaps matching TRBD1 (5 bases). Trimming removed 4 bases at V and 6 bases at J, with 7 bases between. Per the germline V gene, CDR1 is GTSNPN and CDR2 is SVGIG (reference sequence). The CDR3 spans 12 residues. CDR3 region: CAWTGFNSPLHF. CDR3 DNA sequence: TGTGCCTGGACAGGGTTTAATTCACCCCTCCACTTT.

V and J are TRBV4-3 and TRBJ1-2; tentatively, D is TRBD1 (6 bases). V was shortened by 1 base and J by 2 bases, with 11 bases between the two germline ends. The CDR3 covers 15 residues. Germline V gene sequence: CDR1 LGHNA, CDR2 YSLEER. CDR3 sequence: CASSQGDMPNYGYTF. In nucleotides, the CDR3 is TGCGCCAGCAGCCAAGGGGACATGCCAAACTATGGCTACACCTTC.

The DNA for the CDR3 is TGTGCCAGCAGCTCATACGGGGATAGCTCCTACAATGAGCAGTTCTTC. Translated: CASSSYGDSSYNEQFF. The chain carries TRBV3-1 (or the pseudogene TRBV3-2) and TRBJ2-1, with a possible D match to TRBD2 (5 bases). CDR1 is LGHDT and CDR2 is YNNKEL in the germline V gene (reference sequence). The CDR3 is made up of 16 amino acids. Between the trimmed V and J ends, which lost 5 bases and 0 bases, there was a span of 14 bases.

The rearrangement uses TRBV18 and TRBJ1-6, with TRBD1 as a possible D gene (6 bases). Germline V gene sequence: CDR1 KGHSH, CDR2 LQKENI. Trimming shortened V by 3 bases and J by 2 bases, and 11 bases separated the two germline ends. The CDR3 runs to 16 residues. CDR3 in DNA: TGTGCCAGCTCACCTCAGGGGTCCACCTATAATTCACCCCTCCACTTT. This translates into CASSPQGSTYNSPLHF.

This rearrangement joins TRBV5-1 to TRBJ2-1, with TRBD1 matching over 7 bases. The germline V gene encodes CDR1 SGHRS and CDR2 YFSETQ. V was pared by 3 bases and J by 7 bases, with 10 bases of the junction left unmatched. There are 15 residues in the CDR3. CDR3 in amino acids: CASSSSGTALNEQFF. CDR3 coding DNA: TGCGCCAGCAGCTCGTCCGGGACAGCCTTAAATGAGCAGTTCTTC.

The V gene is TRBV4-3, the J gene TRBJ2-2, with 8 positions matching TRBD1. The V and J ends lost 0 bases and 3 bases, in that order; junction bases with no gene match: 6. Germline CDR1 reads LGHNA; CDR2 reads YSLEER. The CDR3 length is 17 residues. CDR3 residues: CASSQEAGTGHTGELFF. The CDR3 nucleotides are TGCGCCAGCAGCCAAGAGGCGGGGACAGGACACACCGGGGAGCTGTTTTTT.

The genes are TRBV27 and TRBJ2-2, with 9 bases identical to TRBD2. The CDR3 length is 15 residues. The V and J ends lost 5 bases and 4 bases, in that order; junction bases with no gene match: 5. CDR1 and CDR2 from the germline V gene are MNHEY and SMNVEV (reference sequence). The CDR3, as DNA: TGTGCCAGCAGTACTCCTAGCGGGGCCACCGGGGAGCTGTTTTTT. This codes for CASSTPSGATGELFF.

The chain carries TRBV7-2 and TRBJ1-2; 11 bases are shared with TRBD1. The ends lost 5 bases at V and 8 bases at J; junction bases unmatched: 10. The CDR3 loop spans 15 amino acids. CDR1 SGHTA and CDR2 FQGNSA come from the germline V gene. The CDR3: CASSPRTGGAEGYTF. The CDR3 nucleotides read TGTGCCAGCAGCCCTCGGACAGGGGGCGCAGAAGGCTACACCTTC. Combining the CDR3 with reference TRBV7-2 and TRBJ1-2 gives the whole variable domain GAGVSQSPSNKVTEKGKDVELRCDPISGHTALYWYRQSLGQGLEFLIYFQGNSAPDKSGLPSDRFSAERTGGSVSTLTIQRTQQEDSAVYLCASSPRTGGAEGYTFGSGTRLTVV.

The chain uses TRBV10-3 and TRBJ1-5, with D uncertain. Germline V lookup: CDR1 ENHRY, CDR2 SYGVKD. CDR3 length equals 14 residues. Trimming left V 0 bases short and J 5 bases short, with 8 bases between. The CDR3 loop is CAISESERDQPQHF. The DNA for the CDR3 is TGTGCCATCAGTGAGTCGGAGCGGGATCAGCCCCAGCATTTT.

J is TRBJ1-4 and V is TRBV30; D not certain. This CDR3 has 13 residues. Germline-derived CDR1 and CDR2 are GTSNPN and SVGIG (reference sequence). Trimming took off 2 bases at V and 5 bases at J, with 9 bases between the two ends. CDR3 in amino acids: CAWSPQWNEKLFF. The CDR3 DNA follows: TGTGCCTGGAGTCCCCAGTGGAATGAAAAACTGTTTTTT.

Here the CDR3 reads CASTRAGPSTEAFF. CDR3 sequence (DNA): TGTGCCAGCACTCGGGCGGGGCCGTCCACTGAAGCTTTCTTT. The chain has TRBV28 and TRBJ1-1, with a weak D call TRBD1 (5 bases). Germline V gene sequence: CDR1 MDHEN, CDR2 SYDVKM. This CDR3 contains 14 residues. V was clipped by 7 bases and J by 4 bases, with 16 bases between them.

The chain recombines TRBV28 with TRBJ1-5; maybe TRBD1 (5 bases). The V end lost 7 bases, the J end lost 3 bases, and 10 bases lay between the germline ends. CDR1 and CDR2 (germline): MDHEN, SYDVKM. The CDR3 has 13 amino acids. The CDR3 sequence: CASMEGLNQPQHF. Here the CDR3 DNA reads TGTGCCAGCATGGAGGGACTCAATCAGCCCCAGCATTTT.